This note documents a single T cell receptor (beta chain) sequence. What this receptor recognizes is not known. No base quality information exists; no much larger clone differs at one position. Via the germline V gene, CDR1 is SNHLY and CDR2 FYNNEI. The CDR3 contains 15 residues, cysteine and phenylalanine counted. Only the CDR3 DNA is retained, 45 bases long and in frame from the first base. V gives up 6 bases and J gives up 0 bases, and the segment between their germline ends measures 11 bases. This entry comes from a study of cytomegalovirus exposure and HLA in healthy donors (dated by TCRdb to the late 2010s). A note on the overall study: An earlier analysis of several hundred of the donors reported 250 to 300 Gb of sequence data and roughly 110 million unique TCR beta sequences from 150 million to 200 million T cells. To study patterns of TCR occurrence, a later analysis re-analyzed previously published TCR beta repertoires from several hundred donors and added high-resolution HLA genotyping. The aim of the study was to test whether cataloging public T cell receptors could identify signatures of past pathogen exposure. To predict cytomegalovirus infection status, the study combined high-throughput TCR immunosequencing, statistical association of individual TCRs with disease status, and machine learning. All discovery cohort repertoires had been generated using a single sequencing platform. Rather than using new phenotypic data, the later analysis identified candidate immune exposures from TCR beta sequences and from how often those sequences occurred across donors. Typing coverage varied by locus: roughly 620-640 donors for A, B, C, DRB1 and DQB1; about 520 for DQA1; 606 for DPA1; approximately 470 for DPB1. Donor age, sex, ethnicity and CMV serostatus were compiled together with the repertoire data. Besides the first cohort of more than 650 subjects, a separate validation cohort made up of 120 different subjects was used. On average, roughly 240,000 unique TCR beta nucleotide sequences were sequenced per donor among more than 350 genotyped donors of the cohort, with 15% to 20% of those sequences being non-productive. Using immunosequencing, the study profiled T cell repertoires from roughly 650 subjects and related those repertoires to cytomegalovirus serostatus. To decide whether each TCR beta V gene segment behaved as functional or pseudogenic, an earlier analysis of approximately 590 of the donors relied on high-throughput TCR beta sequencing. The genetic ancestry cluster associated with self-reported Caucasian donors included 70% to 85% of the roughly 390 genotyped donors. Roughly 300 gigabases of sequencing data and around 80 million unique TCR sequences made up an early release that covered several hundred HLA-typed donors. A later genetic analysis took genome-wide SNP genotypes for about three fifths of the 666 donors and used that subset as a discovery cohort. HLA typing included class I and class II loci at four-digit resolution. Because of strong linkage in the cohort, five DR-DQ haplotypes were treated as single units for association and clustering. The investigation overall reported the following: The classifier was reported to diagnose cytomegalovirus status with high specificity and sensitivity in both the original and validation cohorts. A total of 150 to 200 TCR beta chains were listed by the study as associated with cytomegalovirus. Most TCR sequences were observed very rarely across donors, whereas some public TCRs were present in many individuals. Strong co-occurrence of HLA alleles, especially DR and DQ, made assigning TCR associations to individual alleles difficult. In an earlier analysis of more than 500 of the donors, most TCR beta V segments appeared in productive rearrangements about 87% or about 30% of the time, broadly matching IMGT annotations. Correlated functional status among segregating V segments might be attributable to linkage disequilibrium, but an unknown experimental factor could not be ruled out. Approximately 18 rarely observed V segments, including chromosome 9 orphons, were excluded from the earlier analysis of a few hundred of the donors because counts were too low. The authors suggested that the approach could potentially be generalized to other disease states and immunological phenotypes. In a later analysis, TCR association rates were found to vary across HLA loci, with the most associated TCRs seen for DRB1 alleles and the fewest for HLA-C alleles. A later analysis found that HLA-associated TCR beta chains were more clonally expanded and had lower generation probabilities than equally common non-associated chains. Several of the top co-occurrence clusters appeared to be linked to parvovirus B19, influenza, CMV and Epstein-Barr virus, according to a later analysis. The presence/absence analyses assumed that sequencing depth was roughly uniform across donors, and that assumption may not be true. In a later genetic analysis, a missense DCLRE1C variant was associated with V-gene and J-gene trimming of TCR beta chains, and the association was replicated in an independent cohort. This cohort had only TCR beta chains sequenced, and the lack of alpha or paired-chain data limited which features could be detected. According to a later analysis, most CMV-associated TCR beta chains appeared to be HLA-restricted, and the HLA associations seemed to be driven largely by CMV exposure. Three of the identified cytomegalovirus-associated TCR beta chains were confirmed in vitro to be specific for cytomegalovirus antigens. Because HLA typing was unavailable for some donors at each locus, only the typed subset was used in association tests. A group of highly shared sequence variants was considered likely to be a technical artifact of the sequencing pipeline. A further reported finding was that TCR beta sequences accurately predicted the HLA-A and HLA-B alleles for most subjects in the first cohort. At a false discovery rate of 0.05, a later analysis linked roughly 17,000 TCR beta sequences to specific HLA alleles. According to a later genetic analysis, donors in an Asian-associated ancestry cluster had fewer N-insertions in productive TCRs than the approximately 610-donor mean. Immune exposure information for the cohort was limited to CMV serostatus. Some IMGT-functional V segments, including TRBV6-2 and TRBV6-3, could not be told apart with the 87-base-pair reads, so those segments were excluded.

The cohort comprised several hundred healthy bone marrow donors. At the time of sampling, all cohort members were nominally healthy, though unrecorded immune exposures were likely present. The donor tested CMV seronegative, placing the donor among the 300 to 400 seronegative members of the cohort. Every donor gave a peripheral blood sample, and the peripheral blood mononuclear cells from that sample were used for TCR beta sequencing. Genomic DNA extraction from the blood cell samples was performed with the Qiagen DNeasy Blood Extraction Kit. Libraries were made using the immunoSEQ multiplex PCR assay. A mixture of 60 forward primers for TCR Vbeta segments and 13 reverse primers for TCR Jbeta segments was used in the multiplex PCR. Amplification of the CDR3 region of rearranged TCR beta genes was performed with a multiplex PCR assay on genomic DNA. The Illumina HiSeq System was used to sequence the amplified TCR beta libraries as 87-base-pair reads. In the source study's methods: A later analysis counted tens of millions of unique TCR beta chains across the approximately 700 repertoires, and 9 million to 14 million of these chains were shared by at least two donors. Raw reads were error-corrected and collapsed into unique sequences with a nearest-neighbor algorithm that merged closely related sequences to remove PCR and sequencing errors. V, D and J gene segments were assigned by aligning CDR3 sequences to IMGT reference sequences. For a sequence to be retained, a match of at least six nucleotides was required to both a V gene segment and a J gene segment. A rearrangement counted as productive if the CDR3 had no stop codons and remained in frame with V and J, and every other rearrangement counted as non-productive. CDR3 was defined by IMGT convention, running from the second conserved V-encoded cysteine to the conserved J-encoded phenylalanine. The earlier analysis of approximately 500 of the donors excluded sequences that lacked an unambiguous match to a single V gene segment. An earlier analysis of a few hundred of the donors classified V segments as functional when productive rearrangements were above 56.7% and as segregating when the standard deviation between donors was above 5%. To diagnose cytomegalovirus status from the catalog of TCR beta chain sequences, a statistical classification framework was built. V and J gene assignment, in a later analysis, came from comparing TCR nucleotide sequences with IMGT/GENE-DB human TR gene sequences. In a later analysis, CDR3 sequences and most-parsimonious VDJ recombination scenarios were assigned using the TCRdist pipeline. In a later analysis, each TCR beta chain was defined by its CDR3 amino acid sequence together with its V-gene family, and reads lacking a unique V-gene family were excluded. In a later analysis, a few hundred highly shared, low-generation-probability nucleotide sequences were removed to address suspected cross-contamination and a sequencing artifact. For each public chain, a later analysis derived a clonal expansion index from normalized ranks of inferred template counts within each repertoire. In a later analysis, generation probabilities were computed with a VDJ recombination model fitted to out-of-frame rearrangements, and the resulting probabilities were checked against IGoR. In a later analysis, hypergeometric tests were used to score TCR-TCR, TCR-HLA and TCR-CMV co-occurrence, with a repertoire-size bias correction applied to TCR pairs. To estimate false discovery rates, a later analysis permuted the HLA or CMV assignments 20 times. In a later analysis, co-occurring TCRs were grouped using DBSCAN, with TCRdist sequence similarity added in when clustering inside HLA-allele-positive subsets. Repertoires with fewer than 30,000 or more than 120,000 public chains, plus five repertoires with anomalous nucleotide sharing, were excluded from co-occurrence clustering. TCRdb limited this immuneACCESS table to in-frame rearrangements with V and J called. A share of clones is missing; checked studies link under half to unresolved V genes, and the rest is unexplained. V, J and clone size were drawn from that table, and D and trimming were deduced from the DNA. This sample lists some 190,000 clones; about 90% were detected once. The top ten clonotypes cover around 1.4% of the sample.

The chain uses TRBV2 and TRBJ1-4, with the D gene call left open. Material for sequencing was PBMCs. This TCR came from a young man in good health and CMV-seronegative. The CDR3 reads CASRREMTTNEKLFF. The nucleotide sequence is TGTGCCAGCAGGAGGGAGATGACAACTAATGAAAAACTGTTTTTT.